Sequencing of this T cell receptor beta chain was carried out in a study of graft-versus-host responses after intestinal transplantation. The germline gives CDR1 KGHSH, CDR2 LQKENI. V lost 5 bases, J lost 7 bases, and 9 bases stayed unmatched. The CDR3 extends over 14 amino acids. Measured with immunoSEQ multiplex PCR; TCRdb has only the in-frame clones, and not every one. The table records tens of thousands of clones, around 91% of them present only once. This rearrangement joins TRBV18 to TRBJ1-2; the match to TRBD1 covers 8 bases. The sample in question was PBMCs, obtained roughly 120 days after intestinal transplantation. This TCR was sampled from a human patient who received an intestinal transplant, so some T cells may come from the graft donor. CDR3 amino acids: CASSNDRGVGGYTF. The CDR3 nucleotides are TGTGCCAGCTCAAACGACAGGGGAGTTGGTGGCTACACCTTC. The full variable domain, rest sourced from reference TRBV18 and TRBJ1-2, is NAGVMQNPRHLVRRRGQEARLRCSPMKGHSHVYWYRQLPEEGLKFMVYLQKENIIDESGMPKERFSAEFPKEGPSILRIQQVVRGDSAAYFCASSNDRGVGGYTFGSGTRLTVV.